This T cell receptor beta chain derives from a study of cytomegalovirus exposure and HLA in healthy donors. The study, taken as a whole, reports: The authors reported that TCR beta sequences could predict HLA-A and HLA-B alleles. These predictions were accurate for most subjects in the first cohort.

Comment on this clone: The antigen is not known. Likely a read error: the CDR3 ends without its conserved phenylalanine or tryptophan.

PCR was performed using 60 Vbeta and 13 Jbeta primers. The authors' processing: Around 12 million of 65 million to 95 million unique TCR beta chains were shared, per a later count. The method was immunoSEQ multiplex PCR; TCRdb's version includes in-frame clones alone and lacks a portion of them. That table furnishes V, J and clone size, whereas the DNA furnished D and trimming. This sample has roughly 220,000 clones, with 79% found just once. With 7 bases clipped from V and 5 bases from J, the junction kept 9 bases outside the gene matches. This CDR3 spans 14 amino acids. CDR1 is ENHRY, CDR2 SYGVKD, per germline.

Input material: PBMCs. The source is a man aged 50 to 60 in good health and CMV-seronegative. The chain couples TRBV10-3 to TRBJ2-7; 9 bases agree with TRBD1. CDR3 sequence reads: CAITPGQGGHEQYL. CDR3 bases: TGTGCCATCACTCCGGGACAGGGAGGCCACGAGCAGTACCTC.